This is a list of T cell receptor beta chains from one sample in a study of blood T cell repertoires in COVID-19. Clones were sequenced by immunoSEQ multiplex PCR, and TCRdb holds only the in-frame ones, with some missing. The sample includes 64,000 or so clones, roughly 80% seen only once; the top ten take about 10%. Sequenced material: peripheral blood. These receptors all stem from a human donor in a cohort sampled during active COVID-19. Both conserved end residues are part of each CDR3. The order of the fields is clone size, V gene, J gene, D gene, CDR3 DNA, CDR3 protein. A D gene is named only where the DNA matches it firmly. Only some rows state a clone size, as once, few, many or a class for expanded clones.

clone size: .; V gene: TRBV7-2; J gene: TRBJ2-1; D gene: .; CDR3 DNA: TGTGCCAGCAGCCGTGGAGGTTTCTCCTACAATGAGCAGTTCTTC; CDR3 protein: CASSRGGFSYNEQFF
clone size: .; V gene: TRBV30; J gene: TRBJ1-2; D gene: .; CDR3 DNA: TGTGCCTGGAACACAGGGCCCTATGGCTACACCTTC; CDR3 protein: CAWNTGPYGYTF
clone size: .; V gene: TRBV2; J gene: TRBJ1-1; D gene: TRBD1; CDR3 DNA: TGTGCCAGCAGTGAGGGGACAGGGTTTAGAAACACTGAAGCTTTCTTT; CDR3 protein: CASSEGTGFRNTEAFF
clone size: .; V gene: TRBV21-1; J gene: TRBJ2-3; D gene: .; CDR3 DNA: TGTGCCAGCAGCAAAGGATCATGGCGGGAGAATGTGGATACGCAGTATTTT; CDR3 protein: CASSKGSWRENVDTQYF
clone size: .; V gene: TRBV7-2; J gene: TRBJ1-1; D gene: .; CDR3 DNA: TGTGCCAGCAGCTTAGAAGGACACACAATTGAAGCTTTCTTT; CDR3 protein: CASSLEGHTIEAFF
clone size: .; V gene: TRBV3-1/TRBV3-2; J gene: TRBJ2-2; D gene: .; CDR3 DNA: TGTGCCAGCAGCCAAGCCACCGGGGGCACCGGGGAGCTGTTTTTT; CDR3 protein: CASSQATGGTGELFF
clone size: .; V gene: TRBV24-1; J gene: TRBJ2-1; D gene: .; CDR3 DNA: TGTGCCACCAGTGATACCCAGGTTTACAATGAGCAGTTCTTC; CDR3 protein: CATSDTQVYNEQFF
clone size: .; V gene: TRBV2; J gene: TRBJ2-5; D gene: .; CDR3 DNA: TGTGCCAGCAGTGTAACCGTTTCGGTTCCAGAGACCCAGTACTTC; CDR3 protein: CASSVTVSVPETQYF
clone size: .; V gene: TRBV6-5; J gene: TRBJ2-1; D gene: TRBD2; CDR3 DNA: TGTGCCAGCAGAAGGACTAGCGGGGACAATGAGCAGTTCTTC; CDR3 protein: CASRRTSGDNEQFF
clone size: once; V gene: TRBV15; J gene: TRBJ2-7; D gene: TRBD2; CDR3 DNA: TGTGCCACCAGCAGAGATCTCCCGACTAGCGGGAGGAGCTACGAGCAGTACTTC; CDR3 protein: CATSRDLPTSGRSYEQYF
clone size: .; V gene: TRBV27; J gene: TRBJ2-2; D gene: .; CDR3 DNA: TGTGCCAGCAGTTTAAGGGACTGGGGGACCAGGGAGCTGTTTTTT; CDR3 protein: CASSLRDWGTRELFF
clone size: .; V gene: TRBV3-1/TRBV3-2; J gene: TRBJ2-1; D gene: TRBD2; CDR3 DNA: TGTGCCAGCAGCCTATTCGTAACGGGACTAGAGAACAATGAGCAGTTCTTC; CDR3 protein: CASSLFVTGLENNEQFF
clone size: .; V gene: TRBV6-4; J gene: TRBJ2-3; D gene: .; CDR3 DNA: TGTGCCAGCAGTGACTCCCGCGGAAGCACAGATACGCAGTATTTT; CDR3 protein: CASSDSRGSTDTQYF
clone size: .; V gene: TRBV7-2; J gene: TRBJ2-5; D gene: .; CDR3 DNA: TGTGCCAGCAGCCTAGGTAACCTCTTAGGGGGAGAGACCCAGTACTTC; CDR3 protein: CASSLGNLLGGETQYF
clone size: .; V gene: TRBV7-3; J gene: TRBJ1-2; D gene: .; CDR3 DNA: TGTGCCAGCAGCTTAGTCGATGGGGGCGGAGGCTACACCTTC; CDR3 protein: CASSLVDGGGGYTF
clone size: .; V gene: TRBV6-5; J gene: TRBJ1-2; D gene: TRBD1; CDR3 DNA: TGTGCCAGCAGACGCACAACAGGGGTGGGTGGCTACACCTTC; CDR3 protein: CASRRTTGVGGYTF
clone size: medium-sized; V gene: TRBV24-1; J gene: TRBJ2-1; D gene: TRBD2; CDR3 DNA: TGTGCCACCAGCCAAGGACTAGCGAAGCGCAATGAGCAGTTCTTC; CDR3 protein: CATSQGLAKRNEQFF
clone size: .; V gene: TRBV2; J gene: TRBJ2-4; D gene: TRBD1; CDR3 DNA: TGTGCCAGCAACCCACAGGGGGCGCGTGGAAACATTCAGTACTTC; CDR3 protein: CASNPQGARGNIQYF
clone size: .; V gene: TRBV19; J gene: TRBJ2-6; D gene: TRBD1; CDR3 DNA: TGTGCCAGTAGGAGACAGGGCTACGGGGCCAACGTCCTGACTTTC; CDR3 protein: CASRRQGYGANVLTF
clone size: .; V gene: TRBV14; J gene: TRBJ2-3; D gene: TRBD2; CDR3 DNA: TGTGCCAGCAGCAAAAATTCCGGGACTAGCGCCACAGATACGCAGTATTTT; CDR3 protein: CASSKNSGTSATDTQYF
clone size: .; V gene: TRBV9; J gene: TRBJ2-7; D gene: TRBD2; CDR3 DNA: TGTGCCAGCAGCGGGACTAGCGGTACCTACGAGCAGTACTTC; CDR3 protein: CASSGTSGTYEQYF
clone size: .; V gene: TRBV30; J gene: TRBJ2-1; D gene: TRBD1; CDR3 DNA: TGTGCCTGGGCCGGGACAGGGGGCAGGTTCTTC; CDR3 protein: CAWAGTGGRFF
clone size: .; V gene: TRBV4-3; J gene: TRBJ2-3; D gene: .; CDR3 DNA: TGCGCCAGCAGCCAAGAAGACAGGTATAGCACAGATACGCAGTATTTT; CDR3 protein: CASSQEDRYSTDTQYF
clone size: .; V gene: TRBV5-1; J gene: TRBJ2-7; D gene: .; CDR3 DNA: TGCGCCAGCAGCTTGACGCGGGGCGAGCAGTACTTC; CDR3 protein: CASSLTRGEQYF
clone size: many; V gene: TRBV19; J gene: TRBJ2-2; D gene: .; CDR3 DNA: TGTGCCAGTAGTACGGGAGCCGACACCGGGGAGCTGTTTTTT; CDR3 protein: CASSTGADTGELFF
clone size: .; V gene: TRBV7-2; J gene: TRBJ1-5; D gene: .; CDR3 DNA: TGTGCCAGCAGCTTAGGGGGCGTCGGGGGTCAGCCCCAGCATTTT; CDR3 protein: CASSLGGVGGQPQHF
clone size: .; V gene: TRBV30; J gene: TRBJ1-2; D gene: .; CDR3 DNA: TGTGCCTGGAATTTCAGGACAGCCGCTCTGGATGGCTACACCTTC; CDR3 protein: CAWNFRTAALDGYTF
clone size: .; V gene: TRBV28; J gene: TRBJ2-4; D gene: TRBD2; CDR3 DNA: TGTGCCAGCAGACGTCCTAGCGGGGACAAAAACATTCAGTACTTC; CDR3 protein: CASRRPSGDKNIQYF
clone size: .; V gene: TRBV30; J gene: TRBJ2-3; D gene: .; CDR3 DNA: TGTGCCTGCCACAGGGGATCTGGCGGGGTTAGCACAGATACGCAGTATTTT; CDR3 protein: CACHRGSGGVSTDTQYF